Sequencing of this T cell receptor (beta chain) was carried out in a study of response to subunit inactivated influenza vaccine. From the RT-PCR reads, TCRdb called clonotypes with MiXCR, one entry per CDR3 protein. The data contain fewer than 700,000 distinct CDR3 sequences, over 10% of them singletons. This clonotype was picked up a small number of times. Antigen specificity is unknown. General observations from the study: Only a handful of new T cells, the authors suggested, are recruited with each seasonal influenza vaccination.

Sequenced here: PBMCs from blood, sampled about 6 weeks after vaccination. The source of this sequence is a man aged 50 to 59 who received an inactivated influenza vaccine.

Here the CDR3 DNA reads TGCGCCAGCAGCTTGGCCGGTCTAGCGGGTACCGGGGAGCTGTTTTTT. Translated, it gives CASSLAGLAGTGELFF. The J gene is TRBJ2-2, the V gene TRBV5-1; 8 bases match TRBD2. The CDR3 length is 16 residues. The V segment lost 0 bases and the J segment 5 bases; nucleotides outside the gene matches: 6. Germline assignment: CDR1 SGHRS and CDR2 YFSETQ.